Below are 3 T cell receptor beta chains sequenced from a single sample in a study of radiation and T cells in renal cell carcinoma. Noted time point: baseline pretreatment blood. The treatment was: 15 Gy SBRT to primary tumor, nephrectomy 4 weeks later. Assay used: immunoSEQ multiplex PCR; TCRdb lists only in-frame clones, some missing. This sample yields about 140,000 clones, of which roughly 85% are seen a single time; 20% to 25% belongs to the top ten. The sample consisted of blood, taken from a patient whose treatment included radiotherapy and nephrectomy. These receptors were collected from a woman in her 50s with renal cell carcinoma.

The rearrangement joins TRBV10-3 to TRBJ1-4; 7 bases map to TRBD1. The CDR3 covers 15 residues. Germline assignment: CDR1 ENHRY and CDR2 SYGVKD. V was pared by 6 bases and J by 4 bases, with 8 bases of the junction left unmatched. The CDR3 region is CAIREPGQFNEKLFF. The CDR3 region has the DNA TGTGCCATCAGGGAGCCGGGACAGTTTAATGAAAAACTGTTTTTT.

V is TRBV6-6 and J is TRBJ2-7; maybe TRBD1 (6 bases). V shed 6 bases and J shed 2 bases, with 14 bases lying between them. This CDR3 is 14 amino acids long. Germline V CDR1 and CDR2: MNHNY, SVGAGI (reference sequence). The CDR3 nucleotides read TGTGCCAGCAGAACCGGGACATTGGCCTACGAGCAGTACTTC. Translated, it gives CASRTGTLAYEQYF.

V is TRBV27 and J is TRBJ2-1; 7 bases fit TRBD2. This CDR3 is built from 15 residues. The junction had 8 bases not matched to a gene; V was cut back by 5 bases and J by 4 bases. Germline lookup yields CDR1 MNHEY and CDR2 SMNVEV (reference sequence). CDR3 amino acids: CASSLSGARYNEQFF. The CDR3 nucleotides are TGTGCCAGCAGTCTAAGCGGGGCACGTTACAATGAGCAGTTCTTC.